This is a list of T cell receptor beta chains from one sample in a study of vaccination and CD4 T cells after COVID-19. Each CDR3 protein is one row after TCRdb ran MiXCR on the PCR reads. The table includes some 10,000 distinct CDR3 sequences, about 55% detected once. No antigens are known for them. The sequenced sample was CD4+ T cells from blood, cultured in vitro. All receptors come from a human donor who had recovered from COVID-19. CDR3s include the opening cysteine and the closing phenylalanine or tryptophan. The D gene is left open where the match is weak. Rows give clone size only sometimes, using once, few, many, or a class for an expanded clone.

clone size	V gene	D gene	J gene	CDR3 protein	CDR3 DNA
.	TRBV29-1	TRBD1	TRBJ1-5	CSARQGGDNQPQHF	TGCAGCGCCAGACAGGGGGGTGACAATCAGCCCCAGCATTTT
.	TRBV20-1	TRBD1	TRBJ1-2	CSASNSGQGDSYTF	TGCAGTGCTAGTAATTCGGGACAGGGGGATAGCTACACCTTC
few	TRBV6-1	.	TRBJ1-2	CASSVEGKNYGYTF	TGTGCCAGCAGTGTCGAGGGGAAGAACTATGGCTACACCTTC
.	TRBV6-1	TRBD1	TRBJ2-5	CASLYRGRGETQYF	TGTGCCAGCCTATACAGGGGGCGGGGGGAGACCCAGTACTTC
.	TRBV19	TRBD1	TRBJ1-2	CASSTPRTGGIYGYTF	TGTGCCAGTAGTACCCCCCGGACAGGCGGTATCTATGGCTACACCTTC
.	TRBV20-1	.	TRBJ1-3	CSARVKSSGNTIYF	TGCAGTGCTAGAGTCAAGAGCTCTGGAAACACCATATATTTT
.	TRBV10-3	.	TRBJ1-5	CAIQGLSNQPQHF	TGTGCCATACAGGGATTAAGCAATCAGCCCCAGCATTTT
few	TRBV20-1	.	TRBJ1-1	CSARTEEESNTEAFF	TGCAGTGCTAGGACGGAGGAAGAATCGAACACTGAAGCTTTCTTT
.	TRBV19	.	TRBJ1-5	CASSMGWQPQHF	TGTGCCAGTAGTATGGGCTGGCAGCCCCAGCATTTT
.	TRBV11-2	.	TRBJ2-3	CASSLGYSDTQYF	TGTGCCAGCAGCTTAGGATACTCGGATACGCAGTATTTT
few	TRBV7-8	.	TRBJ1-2	CASSFTETYGYTF	TGTGCCAGCAGTTTTACCGAGACCTATGGCTACACCTTC
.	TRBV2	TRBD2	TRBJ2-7	CASSESGTSAYEQYF	TGTGCCAGCAGTGAATCTGGGACTAGCGCCTACGAGCAGTACTTC
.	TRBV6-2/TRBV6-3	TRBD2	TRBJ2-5	CASSYSTSGGASQETQYF	TGTGCCAGCAGTTACAGCACTAGCGGGGGGGCGAGTCAAGAGACCCAGTACTTC
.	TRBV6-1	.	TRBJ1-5	CASSEAPLRPQHF	TGTGCCAGCAGTGAAGCCCCCCTTAGGCCCCAGCATTTT
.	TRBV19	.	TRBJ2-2	CASKGIGTGELFF	TGTGCCAGTAAGGGAATTGGCACCGGGGAGCTGTTTTTT
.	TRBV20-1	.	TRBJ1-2	CSARDRGGGANYGYTF	TGCAGTGCTAGAGATCGCGGAGGAGGAGCTAACTATGGCTACACCTTC
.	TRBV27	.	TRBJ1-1	CASSLSGQGDTEAFF	TGTGCCAGCAGTTTATCGGGCCAGGGCGACACTGAAGCTTTCTTT
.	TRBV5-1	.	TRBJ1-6	CASSDGQYNSPLHF	TGCGCCAGCAGTGATGGACAGTATAATTCACCCCTCCACTTT
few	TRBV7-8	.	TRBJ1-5	CASSLRQANQPQHF	TGTGCCAGCAGCCTAAGACAGGCAAACCAGCCCCAGCATTTT
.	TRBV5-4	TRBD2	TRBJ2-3	CASSPTLWASGDSDTQYF	TGTGCCAGCAGCCCCACCCTCTGGGCTAGCGGGGACTCAGATACGCAGTATTTT
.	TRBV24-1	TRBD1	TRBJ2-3	CATGDQGQVGDTQYF	TGTGCCACCGGTGACCAAGGACAGGTTGGAGATACGCAGTATTTT
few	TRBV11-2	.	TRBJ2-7	CASSLVLWNEQYF	TGTGCCAGCAGCTTAGTGTTATGGAACGAGCAGTACTTC
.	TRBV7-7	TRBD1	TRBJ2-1	CASSSWDRDNEQFF	TGTGCCAGCAGCTCGTGGGACAGGGACAATGAGCAGTTCTTC
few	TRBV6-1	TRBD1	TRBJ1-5	CASSDLQGGSQPQHF	TGTGCCAGCAGTGACCTACAGGGGGGAAGTCAGCCCCAGCATTTT